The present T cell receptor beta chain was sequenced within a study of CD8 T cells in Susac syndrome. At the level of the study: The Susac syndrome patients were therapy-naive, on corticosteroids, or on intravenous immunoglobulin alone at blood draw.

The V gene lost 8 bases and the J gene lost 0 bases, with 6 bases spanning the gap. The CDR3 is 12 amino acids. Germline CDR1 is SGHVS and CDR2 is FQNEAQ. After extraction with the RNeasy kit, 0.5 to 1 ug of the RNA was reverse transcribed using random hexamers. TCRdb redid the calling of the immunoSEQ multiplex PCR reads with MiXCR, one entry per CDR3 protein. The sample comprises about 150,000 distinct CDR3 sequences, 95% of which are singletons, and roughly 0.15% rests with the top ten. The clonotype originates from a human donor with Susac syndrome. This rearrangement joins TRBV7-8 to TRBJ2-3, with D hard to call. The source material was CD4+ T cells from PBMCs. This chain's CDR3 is CASGISTDTQYF. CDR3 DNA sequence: TGTGCCAGCGGCATAAGCACAGATACGCAGTATTTT.